The present T cell receptor beta chain was sequenced within a study of graft-versus-host responses after intestinal transplantation. TCRdb's copy holds only in-frame clones and misses some; the assay was immunoSEQ multiplex PCR. The sample has some 83,000 clones; roughly 89% are singletons. A word on this clone: Its specificity is not known.

This CDR3 comprises 15 residues. Germline lookup yields CDR1 ENHRY and CDR2 SYGVKD. The trim removed 4 bases at V and 6 bases at J, leaving 10 bases unmatched. Sequencing was performed on unstimulated CD4+ T cells sorted from spleen or lymph node cells, taken before intestinal transplant. The clonotype comes from a human donor who received an intestinal transplant. The chain recombines TRBV10-3 with TRBJ1-2; 8 bases are a match to TRBD1. The CDR3 is CAISALTGEANGYTF. The CDR3 DNA reads TGTGCCATCAGTGCATTGACAGGGGAGGCCAATGGCTACACCTTC.